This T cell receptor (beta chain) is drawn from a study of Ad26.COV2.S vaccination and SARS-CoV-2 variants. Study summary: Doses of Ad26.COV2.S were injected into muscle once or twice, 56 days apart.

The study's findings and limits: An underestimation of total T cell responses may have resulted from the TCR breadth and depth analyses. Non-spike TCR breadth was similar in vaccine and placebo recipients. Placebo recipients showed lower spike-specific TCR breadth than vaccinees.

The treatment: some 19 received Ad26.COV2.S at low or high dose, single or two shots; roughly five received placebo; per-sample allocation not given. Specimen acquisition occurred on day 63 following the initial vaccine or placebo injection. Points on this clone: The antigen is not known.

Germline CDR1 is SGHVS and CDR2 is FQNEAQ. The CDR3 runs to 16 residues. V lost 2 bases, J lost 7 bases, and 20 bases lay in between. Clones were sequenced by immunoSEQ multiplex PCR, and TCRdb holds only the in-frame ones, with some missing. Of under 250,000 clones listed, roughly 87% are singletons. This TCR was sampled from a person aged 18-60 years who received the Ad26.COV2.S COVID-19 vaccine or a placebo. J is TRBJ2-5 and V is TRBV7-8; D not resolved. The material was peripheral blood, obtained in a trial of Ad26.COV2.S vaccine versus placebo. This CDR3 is CASSLIIWADKGTQYF. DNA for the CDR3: TGTGCCAGCAGCTTAATCATTTGGGCAGACAAGGGGACCCAGTACTTC.